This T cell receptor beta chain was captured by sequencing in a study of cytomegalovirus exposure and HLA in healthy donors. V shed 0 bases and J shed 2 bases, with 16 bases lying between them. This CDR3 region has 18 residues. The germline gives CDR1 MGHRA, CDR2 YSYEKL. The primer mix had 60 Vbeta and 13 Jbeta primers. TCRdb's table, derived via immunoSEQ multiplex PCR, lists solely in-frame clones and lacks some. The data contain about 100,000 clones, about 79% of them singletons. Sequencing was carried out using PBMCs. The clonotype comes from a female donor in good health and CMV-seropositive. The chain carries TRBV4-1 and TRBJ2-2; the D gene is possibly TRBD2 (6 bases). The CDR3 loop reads CASSQDPSGELNTGELFF. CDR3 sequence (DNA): TGCGCCAGCAGCCAAGATCCGTCGGGAGAATTAAACACCGGGGAGCTGTTTTTT.